This T cell receptor beta chain originates from a study of T cell responses to AZD1222 COVID-19 vaccine. The CDR3 consists of 18 residues. The germline CDR1 and CDR2 sequences are SGDLS and YYNGEE. With 3 bases removed from V and 4 bases from J, the gap between germline ends came to 25 bases. Profiling relied on immunoSEQ multiplex PCR, and the TCRdb table lists in-frame clones only, not all of them. The data show fewer than 140,000 clones, around 90% seen once. Study findings and constraints: Vaccine-associated CD4 TCRs ranged over spike, dominating at 160-218 and 743-854. Reports say nearly half of spike-specific TCRs go after unmutated variant regions. Among the donors, most were white British and more were female, and clonal diversity was possibly underestimated.

Remarks on this clone: Its antigen is still unknown.

This specimen was peripheral blood, taken on day 0 of AZD1222 vaccination. The receptor was derived from an adult in good health. The J gene is TRBJ1-2, the V gene TRBV9; possibly TRBD1 for D (5 bases). The CDR3 coding sequence is TGTGCCAGCAGCGGCACTGGTGGGGGTAGGGCTCACGGCTATGGCTACACCTTC. Protein: CASSGTGGGRAHGYGYTF.